This T cell receptor beta chain was obtained from a study of CD8+ T cells in alopecia areata. Regarding the study as a whole: Lesional tissue from the scalp (especially in alopecia totalis/universalis) showed higher clonality than normal scalp. Tofacitinib did not eliminate many expanded lesional clones from scalp or blood.

Treatment given: oral pan-JAK inhibitor, 5-10 mg twice daily. Peripheral blood and lesional scalp punch biopsies were taken from alopecia areata patients. Looked up from germline, CDR1 is WSHSY and CDR2 is SAAADI. The CDR3 spans 11 residues. V lost 4 bases and J lost 6, with 4 bases in between. With respect to this clone: The antigen is unknown. At the DNA level, this CDR3 is encoded by other sequences in the same sample as well.

Extraction of RNA preceded its reverse transcription into cDNA, which served as the sequencing template. Profiling relied on immunoSEQ multiplex PCR, and the TCRdb table lists in-frame clones only, not all of them. The table has hundreds of thousands of clones, roughly three fifths seen once. The chain links TRBV10-2 to TRBJ2-1; D gene uncertain. This sequence was found in a human donor with alopecia areata. The sequenced sample was CD4+ T cells sorted from blood, obtained at week 44, from a patient treated with tofacitinib. The CDR3 sequence is CASSGGNEQFF. In nucleotides, the CDR3 is TGCGCCAGCAGTGGGGGCAATGAGCAGTTCTTC.